This T cell receptor beta chain was sequenced in a study of human T cells and chemical hapten exposure. The study's findings and limits: A positive correlation with patch test score was found for PT1 expanded TCR counts. Sensitization with DPC brought no change to TCRs above 1 in 1000 in frequency.

The sample's time point: patch test 2, 6 weeks after DPC sensitization. Specified treatment: therapeutic diphenylcyclopropenone sensitization with weekly scalp DPC. This clonotype showed up many times. Its antigen is as yet unknown. Germline CDR1 reads LGHNA; CDR2 reads YSLEER. V was clipped by 0 bases and J by 2 bases, with 18 bases between them. The CDR3 sequence is 18 residues long. TCRdb reprocessed the RACE reads via MiXCR and lists one record per CDR3 protein. The table lists a few hundred thousand distinct CDR3 sequences, 6% to 7% of them singletons. This chain links TRBV4-3 with TRBJ2-3; the D gene is possibly TRBD1 (5 bases). The material was whole blood, obtained in connection with sensitization to the hapten diphenylcyclopropenone (DPC). The source of this sequence is a woman between 18 and 30 years old with alopecia areata. Some clones in this sample may be carry-over from other donors' samples. The CDR3 is CASSQEGRATDLTDTQYF. CDR3 nucleotide sequence: TGCGCCAGCAGCCAAGAAGGCAGGGCGACGGATCTCACAGATACGCAGTATTTT.